The T cell receptor (beta chain) described here comes from a study of CD8 T cells in Susac syndrome. Reverse transcription of roughly 0.45 to 1 ug RNA used random hexamers. TCRdb itself ran the immunoSEQ multiplex PCR reads through MiXCR, one entry per CDR3 protein. The sample has more than 150,000 distinct CDR3 sequences, 85% to 95% seen once; the top ten hold 0.16%. The CDR3 sequence is 13 residues long. V was cut by 7 bases and J by 0 bases, with 12 bases left in between. Germline CDR1 SQVTM, CDR2 ANQGSEA. Sequencing used CD4+ T cells from PBMCs. The origin of this receptor is a human donor with Susac syndrome. This sequence joins TRBV29-1 and TRBJ1-1, with D perhaps matching TRBD1 (5 bases). The CDR3 region has the DNA TGCAGCGCCCGCCTGGACATGAACACTGAAGCTTTCTTT. Amino acids: CSARLDMNTEAFF. The full variable domain, its missing parts supplied by reference TRBV29-1 and TRBJ1-1, is SAVISQKPSRDICQRGTSLTIQCQVDSQVTMMFWYRQQPGQSLTLIATANQGSEATYESGFVIDKFPISRPNLTFSTLTVSNMSPEDSSIYLCSARLDMNTEAFFGQGTRLTVV.